The 15 T cell receptor beta chains in this list originate from one sample, sequenced in a study of shared clonotypes between healthy human individuals. TCRdb's copy holds only in-frame clones and misses some; the assay was immunoSEQ multiplex PCR. The data show hundreds of thousands of clones, with about 80% seen just once and 1.5% to 2% held by the top ten. What was sequenced was memory CD4+ T cells sorted from blood. The subset was: CD45RA-negative fraction. The source is a woman aged 25 to 39 in good health.

This clone was seen more than once but under ten times. The chain joins TRBV11-3 to TRBJ2-2; no clear D. V was trimmed by 8 bases and J by 0 bases, leaving 10 bases between them. The CDR3 has 14 amino acids. Germline values: CDR1 SGHNT, CDR2 YENEEA. The CDR3 DNA is TGTGCCAGCTCCTATGGCGCGAACACCGGGGAGCTGTTTTTT. Translation gives CASSYGANTGELFF.

This clone has just one count. This rearrangement joins TRBV7-3 to TRBJ2-7, with D uncertain. Trimming left V 6 bases short and J 1 base short, with 10 bases between. The CDR3 length is 13 residues. Looked up from germline, CDR1 is SGHTA and CDR2 is FQGTGA. The DNA of the CDR3 is TGTGCCAGCAGTCCCGGACCTTCCTACGAGCAGTACTTC. This gives the protein CASSPGPSYEQYF.

Written as DNA, the CDR3 is TGTGCCAGTACCGTCTCTGGGGCCAACGTCCTGACTTTC. Translation gives CASTVSGANVLTF. The chain combines TRBV6-5 with TRBJ2-6; D unresolved. V lost 9 bases to trimming and J lost 0 bases, with 6 bases between them. Germline V CDR1 and CDR2: MNHEY, SVGAGI. CDR3 length equals 13 residues.

This clone occurred a few times. This rearrangement joins TRBV15 to TRBJ1-2, with D hard to call. Looked up from germline, CDR1 is LNHNV and CDR2 is YYDKDF (reference sequence). The length of the CDR3 is 14 residues. V shed 6 bases and J shed 2 bases, with 13 bases lying between them. CDR3 in DNA: TGTGCCACCAGTCTTGAACGGACCAACTATGGCTACACCTTC. Amino acid sequence: CATSLERTNYGYTF.

A few counts support this clone. The same CDR3 arises from other DNA sequences in this sample as well. The V call is TRBV10-1, the J call TRBJ2-7, with 12 bases that match TRBD2. V lost 3 bases, J lost 4 bases, and 1 base stayed unmatched. The CDR3 spans 14 residues. Per the germline V gene, CDR1 is WNHNN and CDR2 is SYGVQD (reference sequence). The CDR3 sequence is CASSEGLAGYEQYF. CDR3 nucleotides: TGCGCCAGCAGTGAAGGACTAGCGGGATACGAGCAGTACTTC.

The J gene is TRBJ1-1, the V gene TRBV5-8, with D possibly TRBD1 on 5 matching bases. CDR1 is SGHTS and CDR2 is YDEGEE in the germline V gene. Trimming left V 5 bases short and J 8 bases short, with 13 bases between. The CDR3 has 12 residues. This CDR3 reads CASSPQVLEAFF. The CDR3 region has the DNA TGTGCCAGCAGTCCACAGGTTCTCGAAGCTTTCTTT.

The chain joins TRBV25-1 to TRBJ1-4, with 8 bases fitting TRBD1. With 2 bases clipped from V and 7 bases from J, the junction kept 9 bases outside the gene matches. From germline, CDR1 is MGHDK and CDR2 SYGVNS. This CDR3 has 16 amino acids. The CDR3 DNA follows: TGTGCCAGCAGTGAACAAGGACAGGGCCCAGGTGAAAAACTGTTTTTT. Protein product: CASSEQGQGPGEKLFF. The full variable domain, in which reference TRBV25-1 and TRBJ1-4 provide the parts outside the CDR3, is EADIYQTPRYLVIGTGKKITLECSQTMGHDKMYWYQQDPGMELHLIHYSYGVNSTEKGDLSSESTVSRIRTEHFPLTLESARPSHTSQYLCASSEQGQGPGEKLFFGSGTQLSVL.

J is TRBJ1-5 and V is TRBV7-2; D ambiguous. This CDR3 has 13 residues. Germline CDR1 is SGHTA and CDR2 is FQGNSA. V lost 3 bases to trimming and J lost 3 bases, with 6 bases between them. The CDR3 DNA sequence: TGTGCCAGCAGCTTTGAGCTCAATCAGCCCCAGCATTTT. Encoded protein: CASSFELNQPQHF. Full variable domain (missing parts from reference TRBV7-2 and TRBJ1-5): GAGVSQSPSNKVTEKGKDVELRCDPISGHTALYWYRQSLGQGLEFLIYFQGNSAPDKSGLPSDRFSAERTGGSVSTLTIQRTQQEDSAVYLCASSFELNQPQHFGDGTRLSIL.

The gene calls are TRBV5-4 and TRBJ2-7; 8 nucleotides line up with TRBD1. The CDR3 consists of 15 residues. CDR1 is SGHNT, CDR2 YYREEE, per germline (reference sequence). The J segment lost 4 bases and the V segment lost 3 bases, leaving 9 bases of the junction unmatched. CDR3 sequence: CASSSGTGLQYEQYF. The DNA of the CDR3 is TGTGCCAGCAGCTCGGGGACAGGATTACAGTACGAGCAGTACTTC.

The chain employs TRBV5-6 and TRBJ1-2; no clear D. The CDR3 is made up of 15 amino acids. V gave up 0 bases and J gave up 5 bases, with 14 bases separating them. The germline V gene has CDR1 SGHDT and CDR2 YYEEEE. CDR3: CASSLGTLSRYGYTF. As DNA, the CDR3 is TGTGCCAGCAGCTTGGGAACGCTCTCAAGATATGGCTACACCTTC. Looking up the rest from reference TRBV5-6 and TRBJ1-2 gives the full variable domain: DAGVTQSPTHLIKTRGQQVTLRCSPKSGHDTVSWYQQALGQGPQFIFQYYEEEERQRGNFPDRFSGHQFPNYSSELNVNALLLGDSALYLCASSLGTLSRYGYTFGSGTRLTVV.

CDR3: CASSPAGGNTIYF. CDR3 nucleotide sequence: TGTGCCAGCTCTCCCGCAGGTGGAAACACCATATATTTT. The J gene is TRBJ1-3, the V gene TRBV18; no clear D gene. The CDR3 sequence is 13 residues long. Trimming stripped 6 bases from V and 3 bases from J, with 9 bases between. Germline-derived CDR1 and CDR2 are KGHSH and LQKENI. Looking up the rest from reference TRBV18 and TRBJ1-3 gives the full variable domain: NAGVMQNPRHLVRRRGQEARLRCSPMKGHSHVYWYRQLPEEGLKFMVYLQKENIIDESGMPKERFSAEFPKEGPSILRIQQVVRGDSAAYFCASSPAGGNTIYFGEGSWLTVV.

The chain joins TRBV4-1 to TRBJ1-4, with 11 bases fitting TRBD1. Per the germline V gene, CDR1 is MGHRA and CDR2 is YSYEKL. After removal of 8 bases from V and 8 bases from J, the junction contained 10 bases not matched to a gene. CDR3 length equals 15 residues. CDR3: CASWPGGQGEEKLFF. Here the CDR3 DNA reads TGCGCCAGCTGGCCAGGGGGACAGGGGGAGGAAAAACTGTTTTTT.

The CDR3 DNA reads as TGCGCCAGCAGTGCCCACGTTGCAACTAATGAAAAACTGTTTTTT. It codes for CASSAHVATNEKLFF. This chain links TRBV10-2 with TRBJ1-4, with D unclear. Germline V lookup: CDR1 WSHSY, CDR2 SAAADI. V lost 4 bases and J lost 0, with 9 bases in between. The length of the CDR3 is 15 residues.

The rearrangement links TRBV28 to TRBJ2-7; TRBD2 agrees at 10 bases. After removal of 8 bases from V and 5 bases from J, the junction contained 9 bases not matched to a gene. The CDR3 has 14 residues. CDR1 is MDHEN and CDR2 is SYDVKM in the germline V gene. CDR3 sequence (DNA): TGTGCCAGCCTGGCTAGCGGGAGAAGGCACGAGCAGTACTTC. This gives the protein CASLASGRRHEQYF.

This clone showed up just a few times. This chain links TRBV28 with TRBJ2-5; 7 positions agree with TRBD2. The J call could be wrong; TRBJ2-7 is a better fit for the DNA end. Looked up from germline, CDR1 is MDHEN and CDR2 is SYDVKM. The CDR3 has 15 residues. CDR3 in amino acids: CASSLLAITSYEQYF. The DNA for the CDR3 is TGTGCCAGCAGTCTACTAGCGATTACCTCCTACGAGCAGTACTTC.